This T cell receptor beta chain appears in the sequencing data of a study of cytomegalovirus exposure and HLA in healthy donors. Study-wide findings and caveats: There was a cluster of highly shared sequence variants that was likely a sequencing artifact. Exclusion applied to some V segments, including TRBV6-2 and TRBV6-3, as they were indistinguishable.

60 Vbeta and 13 Jbeta primers were used in PCR. Method: immunoSEQ multiplex PCR; TCRdb's copy keeps in-frame clones and lacks some. The sample holds about 160,000 clones, roughly 87% seen once. CDR1 is SGHKS and CDR2 is YYEKEE in the germline V gene (reference sequence). Trimming stripped 0 bases from V and 7 bases from J, with 7 bases between. This CDR3 is built from 12 residues. This clone was detected once. Its matching antigen is unknown. The chain has TRBV5-5 and TRBJ1-1; no definite D call. Specimen: PBMCs. The receptor was isolated from a girl aged 5-17 years in good health and CMV-seropositive. The chain's CDR3 is CASSLARVEAFF. The CDR3, as DNA: TGTGCCAGCAGCTTGGCGAGGGTTGAAGCTTTCTTT.